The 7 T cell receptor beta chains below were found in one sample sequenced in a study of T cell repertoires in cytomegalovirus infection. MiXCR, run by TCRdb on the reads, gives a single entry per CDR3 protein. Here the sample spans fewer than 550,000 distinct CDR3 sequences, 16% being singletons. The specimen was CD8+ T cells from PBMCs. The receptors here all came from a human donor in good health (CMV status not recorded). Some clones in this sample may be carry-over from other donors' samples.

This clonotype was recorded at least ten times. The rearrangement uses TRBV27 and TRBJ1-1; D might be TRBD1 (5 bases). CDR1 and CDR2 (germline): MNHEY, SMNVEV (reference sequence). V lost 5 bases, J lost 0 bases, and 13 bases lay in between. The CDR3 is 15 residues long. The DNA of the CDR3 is TGTGCCAGCAGTCCCCCAGGAGGGGTGAACACTGAAGCTTTCTTT. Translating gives CASSPPGGVNTEAFF.

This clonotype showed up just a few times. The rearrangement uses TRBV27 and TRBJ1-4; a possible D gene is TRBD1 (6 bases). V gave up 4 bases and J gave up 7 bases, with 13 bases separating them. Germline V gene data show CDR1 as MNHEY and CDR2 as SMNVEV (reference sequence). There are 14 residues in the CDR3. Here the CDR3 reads CASSWAGEGEKLFF. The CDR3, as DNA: TGTGCCAGCAGTTGGGCAGGGGAGGGTGAAAAACTGTTTTTT. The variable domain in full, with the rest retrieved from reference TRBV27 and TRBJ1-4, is EAQVTQNPRYLITVTGKKLTVTCSQNMNHEYMSWYRQDPGLGLRQIYYSMNVEVTDKGDVPEGYKVSRKEKRNFPLILESPSPNQTSLYFCASSWAGEGEKLFFGSGTQLSVL.

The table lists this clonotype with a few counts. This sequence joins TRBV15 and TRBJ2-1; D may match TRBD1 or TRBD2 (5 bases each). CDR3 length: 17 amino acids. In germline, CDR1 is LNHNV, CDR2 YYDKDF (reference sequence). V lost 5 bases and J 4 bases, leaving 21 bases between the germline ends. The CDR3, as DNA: TGTGCCACCAGCCTGACCCCATCATCAGGGAGTTACAATGAGCAGTTCTTC. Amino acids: CATSLTPSSGSYNEQFF.

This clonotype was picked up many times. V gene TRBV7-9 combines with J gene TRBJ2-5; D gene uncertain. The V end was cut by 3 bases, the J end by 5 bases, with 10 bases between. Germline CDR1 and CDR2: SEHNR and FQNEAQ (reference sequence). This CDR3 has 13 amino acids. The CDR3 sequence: CASSFPEQETQYF. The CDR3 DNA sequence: TGTGCCAGCAGCTTCCCCGAGCAGGAGACCCAGTACTTC.

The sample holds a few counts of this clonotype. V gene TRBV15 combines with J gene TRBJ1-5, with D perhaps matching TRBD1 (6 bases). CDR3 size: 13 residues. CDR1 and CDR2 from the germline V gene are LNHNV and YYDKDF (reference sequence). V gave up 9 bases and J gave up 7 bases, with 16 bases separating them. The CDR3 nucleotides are TGTGCCACGGCCGGAGGGGGGGGACAGCCCCAGCATTTT. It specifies CATAGGGGQPQHF. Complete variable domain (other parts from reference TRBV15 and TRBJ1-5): DAMVIQNPRYQVTQFGKPVTLSCSQTLNHNVMYWYQQKSSQAPKLLFHYYDKDFNNEADTPDNFQSRRPNTSFCFLDIRSPGLGDTAMYLCATAGGGGQPQHFGDGTRLSIL.

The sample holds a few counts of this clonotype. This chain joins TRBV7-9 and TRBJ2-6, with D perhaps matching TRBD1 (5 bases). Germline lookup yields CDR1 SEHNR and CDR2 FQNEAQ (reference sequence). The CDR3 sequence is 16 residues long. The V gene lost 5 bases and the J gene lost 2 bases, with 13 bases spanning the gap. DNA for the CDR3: TGTGCCAGCAGCCAGCCGACAGTGCCTGGGGCCAACGTCCTGACTTTC. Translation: CASSQPTVPGANVLTF. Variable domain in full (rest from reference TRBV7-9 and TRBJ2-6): DTGVSQNPRHKITKRGQNVTFRCDPISEHNRLYWYRQTLGQGPEFLTYFQNEAQLEKSRLLSDRFSAERPKGSFSTLEIQRTEQGDSAMYLCASSQPTVPGANVLTFGAGSRLTVL.

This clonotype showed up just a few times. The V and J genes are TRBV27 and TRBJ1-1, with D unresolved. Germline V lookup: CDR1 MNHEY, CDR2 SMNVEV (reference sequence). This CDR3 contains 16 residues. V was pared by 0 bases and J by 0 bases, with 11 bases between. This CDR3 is CASSLSSPPLNTEAFF. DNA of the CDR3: TGTGCCAGCAGTTTATCGTCTCCCCCCCTGAACACTGAAGCTTTCTTT.